This TCR beta chain was identified in a study of cytomegalovirus exposure and HLA in healthy donors. Germline V lookup: CDR1 LGHNA, CDR2 YSLEER. The CDR3 sequence is 15 residues long. V dropped 2 bases and J dropped 0 bases, with 10 bases sitting between them. With 60 Vbeta and 13 Jbeta primers, the PCR was carried out. TCRdb's table, derived via immunoSEQ multiplex PCR, lists solely in-frame clones and lacks some. This sample has around 140,000 clones; roughly 71% occur once, and the top ten carry over 1.3%. The sample consisted of PBMCs. The source is a woman in her forties in good health and CMV-seronegative. The chain recombines TRBV4-3 with TRBJ1-2; no clear D. CDR3 sequence reads: CASSQNSKPNYGYTF. The CDR3 region has the DNA TGCGCCAGCAGCCAAAACAGCAAGCCTAACTATGGCTACACCTTC.